This T cell receptor beta chain emerged from a study of low-dose radiotherapy and immunotherapy resistance in tumors. Within the sample, this clonotype is medium-sized. TCRs underwent around 20 PCR cycles of amplification with a constant-region primer and V-primer adapter. TCRdb independently ran MiXCR on the reads; one entry per CDR3 protein. The data contain tens of thousands of distinct CDR3 sequences, over 9.5% of them seen just once; the ten biggest clones take up approximately 6%. Time point meaning: before trial treatment. Patients qualified if they had advanced solid tumors that lacked tumor-infiltrating lymphocytes. CDR3 length equals 14 residues. The germline CDR1 and CDR2 sequences are SGHKS and YYEKEE (reference sequence). Trimming left V 0 bases short and J 1 base short, with 7 bases between.

This clonotype originated in a female donor with ovarian cancer. The sequencing here drew on PBMCs, taken before treatment. The chain is built from TRBV5-5 and TRBJ2-5, with a tentative D call TRBD1 (6 bases). The CDR3 sequence is CASSLVGGQETQYF. The CDR3 DNA follows: TGTGCCAGCAGCTTGGTAGGGGGCCAAGAGACCCAGTACTTC.